The entry that follows covers one TCR beta chain sequence. This clonotype was seen a handful of times. The antigen it recognizes is unknown. No clone much larger than this one lies a single base away; base qualities are absent. All donors were healthy Caucasians. The study also sequenced three unrelated non-twin adults: a male aged 18 to 30, a male aged 50 to 59 and a female aged 50 to 59. Miltenyi CD45RO+ enrichment and human naive T-cell isolation kits were used to isolate memory (CD45RO+) and naive T cells from PBMC. Library preparation was by 5' RACE. The listed sequencing device is Illumina HiSeq 2000. Template switching added a universal primer binding site, and the final cDNA carried a unique molecular identifier that allowed TCR cDNA molecules to be counted accurately. Specific primers in the conserved constant-segment region were used to synthesize first-strand cDNA for the TCR alpha and beta chains. To control for contamination, every cDNA library carried two barcodes: a SMART-Mk sample barcode plus Illumina barcodes. Two successive PCR steps introduced TruSeq adapter sequences along with Illumina sample barcodes. The Illumina HiSeq platform was used with custom primers to sequence TCR alpha and beta cDNA libraries. The study's processing was this. MiGEC was used to process raw reads and extract unique molecular identifiers, and MiXCR was used to find CDR3 positions. For each individual, recombination models were inferred using an EM algorithm with the repgenHMM and IGoR tools. Shared clonotype analysis was performed with the tcR package in R, normalizing sharing by the product of cloneset sizes. Out-of-frame nonproductive sequences were analyzed to study raw recombination free of thymic and clonal selection effects. Through fastp at Q25 and MiXCR, TCRdb rebuilt clones from the public reads, retaining in-frame beta chains. Every distinct CDR3 protein forms one entry, paired with its most common genes and DNA. TCRdb's processing, not the authors' own work, is the source of the V and J calls. The sample records approximately 410,000 distinct CDR3 sequences, approximately 18% of which are singletons. The ten top clones hold about 12% of the sample.

The source of the sample is a study of identical twins (dated by TCRdb to about 2016). Concerning the study at large: TCR alpha and beta repertoires from monozygotic twins, unrelated adults of various ages and cord blood were deep-sequenced to test whether fetal clonotypes persist. To rule out contamination, replicate twin experiments were performed at different times with different library preparation protocols.

Trimming at the junction amounts to 4 bases on V and 0 bases on J, and the germline ends lie 15 bases apart. The CDR3 sequence holds 16 residues, the cysteine and phenylalanine included. Only the CDR3 DNA stays, 48 bases, in frame from base 1. The CDR1 and CDR2 encoded by the germline V gene are SGHRS and YFSETQ. What the research found in general, with its limitations: A weaker excess of twin sharing was found in beta out-of-frame sequences because the signal-to-noise ratio was lowered by fewer shared sequences. Zero-insertion analyses could be partly confounded by invariant T cells such as MAIT and iNKT, though diverse VJ usage argued against such confounding for most clonotypes. Fewer insertions were carried by abundant cord blood beta clonotypes; a weaker similar trend was observed in young adult naive repertoires, while no such trend was observed in memory repertoires. Out-of-frame TCR alpha sharing in monozygotic twins was systematically underestimated by recombination models, whereas sharing between unrelated individuals was in agreement with the recombination models. Out-of-frame TCR alpha sequences shared between twins showed an excess of low generation-probability sequences compared with coincidental sharing between unrelated individuals. Conclusions relied on cross-sectional statistical analysis, since the same donors could not be followed over many years.

The clonotype comes from a man in his forties or fifties in good health. The sequenced sample consisted of naive T cells sorted from blood. The cell subset or site label here, explained by the study, means: cells isolated with a human naive T-cell isolation kit. The sequence joins TRBV5-1 to TRBJ2-3; TRBD1 is possibly the D segment (5 matching bases). DNA sequence: TGCGCCAGCAGCCCCTACGGACACCTTAGCACAGATACGCAGTATTTT. Translated, this is CASSPYGHLSTDTQYF.